Described below is a single TCR beta chain sequence and its context. Its antigen remains undetermined. Base quality data are lacking; no much larger clone is found one base away. The data are from a study of blood T cell repertoires in COVID-19 (TCRdb year 2020). About the full investigation: Collaborator samples came from the United States, Italy and Spain and covered acute and convalescent phases of COVID-19. HLA class I and class II types, where available, came from metadata supplied by the sample provider rather than from assay-based typing. Samples came from the ongoing ImmuneRACE study (first 160 participants) plus 1,254 subjects from 6 global collaborators. The dataset comprised deeply sampled blood TCRbeta repertoires from subjects exposed to, actively infected with, or recovered from COVID-19. The prospective study material was composed of cDNA or gDNA derived from T cells, B-cell-depleted T cells, or PBMCs. The repertoires were made available in a free public database intended to serve as a resource for research on the immune response to SARS-CoV-2. Nearly every sample came with metadata listing a de-identified subject ID, COVID-19 status, age in years and sex. Results the study describes overall, beyond this receptor: The quantity of clinical and demographic metadata differed by source and by participant and was supplied without curation.

TCRbeta CDR3 regions were amplified from genomic DNA using the immunoSEQ Assay, a bias-controlled multiplex PCR. The source study handled its data this way. Within the assay, amplification of reference gene primers was used to estimate how many nucleated cells each sample contained. Sequence reads were collapsed and filtered to measure the absolute abundance of every unique TCRbeta CDR3 rearrangement. For each sample, productive Simpson clonality was calculated by taking the square root of Simpson's diversity index across productive rearrangements. Entries here come from immuneACCESS through TCRdb and include only in-frame sequences with V and J called. Some clones fail to appear in such tables; in the studies checked, an unresolved V gene covers under half of the shortfall, and the cause of the remainder is unknown. D and trimming were read from the DNA, whereas the V and J calls and clone size are those reported in that table. This sample has 200,000 to 300,000 clones in its table, and 85% to 90% of those were observed once. The top ten constitute over 5% of the sample.

One collaborating source in Seattle enrolled patients during active infection and followed them longitudinally through the course of disease. The collaborating institutions used their own protocols to collect whole blood in K2EDTA tubes. Collaborator samples were shipped for TCRbeta analysis as frozen whole blood, isolated PBMCs, or DNA extracted from either sample type. Including cysteine and phenylalanine, the CDR3 has 16 amino acids. CDR3 DNA only is kept here, 48 bases in frame from base 1. For CDR1 and CDR2, the germline V gene lists KGHSH and LQKENI. V gives up 0 bases and J gives up 4 bases, and the segment between their germline ends measures 15 bases.

The specimen was peripheral blood. Recombination joined TRBV18 with TRBJ1-2; the D gene identity is not certain. The origin of this receptor is a woman in her sixties with COVID-19, enrolled during active disease. The CDR3 loop reads CASSPPSVAGSYGYTF. The sequence in DNA is TGTGCCAGCTCACCACCCAGTGTTGCCGGGTCCTATGGCTACACCTTC. This CDR3, with the reference TRBV18 and TRBJ1-2 proteins standing in past its ends, gives the full variable domain NAGVMQNPRHLVRRRGQEARLRCSPMKGHSHVYWYRQLPEEGLKFMVYLQKENIIDESGMPKERFSAEFPKEGPSILRIQQVVRGDSAAYFCASSPPSVAGSYGYTFGSGTRLTVV.